Included here is one TCR beta chain sequence, with context. Its antigen remains unidentified. The data are from a study of beta chain features in type 1 diabetes. Study observations and caveats: TCRB CDR3 length was moderately but significantly reduced in all four CD4+ subsets of Type 1 diabetes patients. The study found that naive, central memory and Treg TCRB repertoires appeared more similar in patients than in healthy donors.

CDR3 length: 15 amino acids. The trim removed 6 bases at V and 8 bases at J, leaving 15 bases unmatched. The germline V gene encodes CDR1 MNHNS and CDR2 SASEGT. Purity above 95% was achieved in all sorted populations. The investigators reverse transcribed all of the isolated RNA, so they sequenced expressed TCRB transcripts. The protocol was immunoSEQ multiplex PCR, while the TCRdb copy is restricted to in-frame clones and leaves out a portion. The sample carries 35,000 to 45,000 clones, about 66% recorded once. The sequence derives from a man aged 25-40 years with type 1 diabetes. Some clones in this sample may be carry-over from other donors' samples. The specimen was Tregs from blood. The V call is TRBV6-1, the J call TRBJ1-2, with 7 bases aligning to TRBD1. The CDR3 sequence: CASSPLRQGVRGYTF. CDR3 nucleotides: TGTGCCAGCAGCCCCCTCCGACAGGGAGTTCGGGGCTACACCTTC.